The next 2 T cell receptor beta chains were all read from a single sample in a study of beta chain features in type 1 diabetes. Study outcomes and limitations: TCRB CDR3s from Type 1 diabetes patients were moderately but significantly shorter in all four CD4+ subsets.

These TCRs' antigens remain unknown. The whole isolated RNA underwent reverse transcription, so sequencing captured expressed TCRB transcripts. The protocol was immunoSEQ multiplex PCR, while the TCRdb copy is restricted to in-frame clones and leaves out a portion. The table has hundreds of thousands of clones, about an eighth seen once. Source material: naive CD4+ T cells from blood. These receptors came from a man between 18 and 29 years old with type 1 diabetes.

CDR3 DNA: TGTGCCAGCAGCTTAGGACAGGTCTTTAATGGCTACACCTTC. Protein: CASSLGQVFNGYTF. The rearrangement links TRBV13 to TRBJ1-2; possible D gene TRBD1, 5 bases. CDR3 length: 14 amino acids. Germline CDR1 is PRHDT and CDR2 is FYEKMQ (reference sequence). The germline V and J ends were trimmed by 0 bases and 6 bases, with 11 bases remaining between them. Complete variable domain (other parts from reference TRBV13 and TRBJ1-2): AAGVIQSPRHLIKEKRETATLKCYPIPRHDTVYWYQQGPGQDPQFLISFYEKMQSDKGSIPDRFSAQQFSDYHSELNMSSLELGDSALYFCASSLGQVFNGYTFGSGTRLTVV.

CDR3 region: CASSLVTDNEQFF. CDR3 DNA: TGTGCCAGCAGCTTAGTTACGGACAATGAGCAGTTCTTC. The rearrangement joins TRBV7-6 to TRBJ2-1; unclear D gene. This CDR3 spans 13 amino acids. V shed 1 base and J shed 5 bases, with 6 bases lying between them. Germline values: CDR1 SGHVS, CDR2 FNYEAQ.